Listed below are T cell receptor beta chains from one sample, sequenced in a study of T cell repertoires in cytomegalovirus infection. From the reads, TCRdb called clonotypes with MiXCR, one entry per CDR3 protein. The sample includes hundreds of thousands of distinct CDR3 sequences, roughly a quarter of them seen just once. The specimen was CD8+ T cells from PBMCs. Every receptor here comes from a human donor in good health (CMV status not recorded). Some clones in this sample may be carry-over from other donors' samples. Both conserved end residues are part of each CDR3. A D gene is named only where the DNA matches it firmly. Size is omitted from some rows. Given values are once, few, many or a class for expanded clones.

V: TRBV7-9; J: TRBJ1-2; D: -; size: few; DNA: TGTGCCAGCAGCTTAGGCCGGGCCTTCTTCTTC; CDR3: CASSLGRAFFF
V: TRBV2; J: TRBJ1-2; D: -; size: -; DNA: TGTGCCAGCCCCGACTATTTCAACTATGGCTACACCTTC; CDR3: CASPDYFNYGYTF
V: TRBV27; J: TRBJ2-2; D: TRBD1; size: few; DNA: TGTGCCAGCGCCTCCGCCTTCGACAGGGCCGGGGAGCTGTTTTTT; CDR3: CASASAFDRAGELFF
V: TRBV28; J: TRBJ1-1; D: -; size: few; DNA: TGTGCCAGCAGTTTATTCTGGGGCATCCTAAACACTGAAGCTTTCTTT; CDR3: CASSLFWGILNTEAFF
V: TRBV10-3; J: TRBJ1-5; D: -; size: few; DNA: TGTGCCACCCAGGGGCAGGGTATGGAGCCCCAGCATTTT; CDR3: CATQGQGMEPQHF
V: TRBV12-3/TRBV12-4; J: TRBJ2-5; D: -; size: few; DNA: TGTGCCAGCAGTTTCCGAACGGGGATCCAAGAGACCCAGTACTTC; CDR3: CASSFRTGIQETQYF
V: TRBV7-9; J: TRBJ2-2; D: -; size: many; DNA: TGTGCCAGCAGCTGGTCGTTGGCAGGCGAAAACACCGGGGAGCTGTTTTTT; CDR3: CASSWSLAGENTGELFF
V: TRBV20-1; J: TRBJ2-5; D: TRBD2; size: few; DNA: TGCAGTGCTAGAGATATTGCTCGTCCGACTAGCGGGTCAGAGACCCAGTACTTC; CDR3: CSARDIARPTSGSETQYF
V: TRBV5-1; J: TRBJ2-2; D: -; size: -; DNA: TGCGCCAGCAGCCCCACAGGCCTCAACGCCGGGGAGCTGTTTTTT; CDR3: CASSPTGLNAGELFF
V: TRBV7-9; J: TRBJ2-7; D: -; size: -; DNA: TGTGCCAGCAGCCCCCAGGGGCAGGTGCCCTACGAGCAGTACTTC; CDR3: CASSPQGQVPYEQYF
V: TRBV27; J: TRBJ1-1; D: -; size: -; DNA: TGTGCCACCGGCCGAATGGGGGTTACTGAAGCTTTCTTT; CDR3: CATGRMGVTEAFF
V: TRBV28; J: TRBJ2-1; D: TRBD2; size: many; DNA: TGTGCCAGCAGTCCCCCGGGACTAGCGGGGGGGCCTATCCACAATGAGCAGTTCTTC; CDR3: CASSPPGLAGGPIHNEQFF
V: TRBV5-6; J: TRBJ2-2; D: TRBD1; size: few; DNA: TGTGCCAGCAGCGCCGGACAGGGGCGTAACTACACCGGGGAGCTGTTTTTT; CDR3: CASSAGQGRNYTGELFF
V: TRBV6-5; J: TRBJ1-6; D: -; size: -; DNA: TGTGCCAGCAGTTACGGGTGGGGGAGCTCCTATAATTCACCCCTCCACTTT; CDR3: CASSYGWGSSYNSPLHF
V: TRBV4-3; J: TRBJ1-2; D: -; size: few; DNA: TGCGCCAGCAGCCAAGATCCTCAGGGCCTCTATGGCTACACCTTC; CDR3: CASSQDPQGLYGYTF
V: TRBV14; J: TRBJ2-7; D: TRBD1; size: -; DNA: TGTGCCAGCAGCCAACGGGGACAGGGAACCTACGAGCAGTACTTC; CDR3: CASSQRGQGTYEQYF
V: TRBV7-9; J: TRBJ2-1; D: TRBD2; size: few; DNA: TGTGCCAGCAGCTCCGAGACTAGCGGCCGGGAGCAGTTCTTC; CDR3: CASSSETSGREQFF
V: TRBV28; J: TRBJ1-2; D: -; size: -; DNA: TGTGCCAGCAGTTTAAATCTGGCAGGGAGGGACTATGGCTACACCTTC; CDR3: CASSLNLAGRDYGYTF
V: TRBV19; J: TRBJ2-7; D: -; size: few; DNA: TGTGCCAGTAGTATCTCTTCCCTTCGACTGGACGAGCAGTACTTC; CDR3: CASSISSLRLDEQYF
V: TRBV7-8; J: TRBJ2-2; D: -; size: many; DNA: TGTGCCAGCAGCTTAGGGGTTAGCACCGGGGAGCTGTTTTTT; CDR3: CASSLGVSTGELFF